These T cell receptor beta chains were read from a single sample in a study of T cells in Graves' hyperthyroidism and ophthalmopathy. TCRdb processed the multiplex PCR reads anew with MiXCR; each CDR3 protein has one entry. There are about 540,000 distinct CDR3 sequences in the sample; 46% occur only once, and about 8.3% lies in the top ten. Sequencing was done on a sample of peripheral blood or thyroid tissue (not recorded which). The source of these receptors is a woman aged 18-30 years with Graves' hyperthyroidism. Each CDR3 is given with its conserved first and last residue. A D gene is named only where the DNA matches it firmly. Only part of the rows carry a size: once, few, many, or a class if the clone is expanded.

d_call,clone_size,j_call,v_call,cdr3_nt,cdr3_aa
-,-,TRBJ1-1,TRBV7-2,TGTGCCAGCCAACTAGCGCGTGGTGCTGATCGGGAAGCTTTCTTT,CASQLARGADREAFF
TRBD2,-,TRBJ2-1,TRBV12-3/TRBV12-4,TGTGCCAGCAAGGCTAGCGGGAGGGCCGGTGAGCAGTTCTTC,CASKASGRAGEQFF
-,few,TRBJ1-2,TRBV4-1,TGCGCCAGCAGCCAGATCATACAGGACAGCCTCTATGGCTACACCTTC,CASSQIIQDSLYGYTF
-,-,TRBJ1-2,TRBV20-1,TGCCAGTCACTAGGACGATATGGCTACACCTTC,CQSLGRYGYTF
-,few,TRBJ2-1,TRBV7-2,TGTGCCAGCAGCCCCTTTGACTACAATGAGCAGTTCTTC,CASSPFDYNEQFF
-,many,TRBJ1-5,TRBV7-8,TGTGCCAGCAGCTTCCGTAGGGAGGGAACTCAGCCCCAGCATTTT,CASSFRREGTQPQHF
-,many,TRBJ2-7,TRBV12-3/TRBV12-4,TGTGCCAGCAGCTCTTGGACGGAACCCTACGAGCAGTACTTC,CASSSWTEPYEQYF
-,-,TRBJ2-7,TRBV12-3/TRBV12-4,TGTGCCAGCACTTTCTTCCCACAGGGTTTCGAGCAGTACTTC,CASTFFPQGFEQYF
-,once,TRBJ2-1,TRBV13,TGTGCCAGCAGCCATACGAGGAATGAGCAGTTCTTC,CASSHTRNEQFF
-,-,TRBJ2-1,TRBV5-1,TGCGCCAGCAGCTTGGAGGGTAGGACCTACAATGAGCAGTTCTTC,CASSLEGRTYNEQFF
-,-,TRBJ1-1,TRBV15,TGTGCCACCGGGTTTGGGGGGTGCGGCTGGACTGAAGCTTTCTTT,CATGFGGCGWTEAFF
-,-,TRBJ1-3,TRBV29-1,TGCAGCAGTTACGTTTTGGATTCTGGAAACACCATATATTTT,CSSYVLDSGNTIYF
-,many,TRBJ2-7,TRBV5-1,TGCGCCAGCAGCGCCTCCGGAGAGCAGTACTTC,CASSASGEQYF
-,many,TRBJ1-5,TRBV20-1,TGCAGTGCTATACCTGACAGGAACCAGCCCCAGCATTTT,CSAIPDRNQPQHF
-,many,TRBJ1-1,TRBV4-2,TGTGCCAGCAGCCATGCCGGGACACTGAACACTGAAGCTTTCTTT,CASSHAGTLNTEAFF
-,many,TRBJ2-7,TRBV27,TGTGCCAGCAGTTTCCTCCAGGCGGCCAACGAGCAGTACTTC,CASSFLQAANEQYF
-,many,TRBJ2-7,TRBV7-9,TGTGCCAGCAGTCAAGACCGGGAGAACCCCTACGAGCAGTACTTC,CASSQDRENPYEQYF
-,-,TRBJ2-2,TRBV29-1,TGCAGCGTAGTGGCCACCACGAACACCGGGGAGCTGTTTTTT,CSVVATTNTGELFF
-,-,TRBJ2-5,TRBV7-8,TGTGCCAGCACCAAGCTTGTGGAGGGAAGAAATGAGACCCAGTACTTC,CASTKLVEGRNETQYF
TRBD2,few,TRBJ2-1,TRBV12-3/TRBV12-4,TGTGCCAGCACTTTAGCGGGAGCATTTGATGAGCAGTTCTTC,CASTLAGAFDEQFF
-,many,TRBJ1-4,TRBV6-2/TRBV6-3,TGTGCCAGCAGTTCCCCCGGGAAGGGCGCCATATTT,CASSSPGKGAIF
TRBD2,many,TRBJ2-5,TRBV7-2,TGTGCCAGCAAGCCTAGCGGGAGTTCAGAGACCCAGTACTTC,CASKPSGSSETQYF
-,many,TRBJ1-5,TRBV7-2,TGTGCCAGCAGCCCTCGCGGCAGGGTTGTTGTGCAGCCCCAGCATTTT,CASSPRGRVVVQPQHF
-,-,TRBJ2-1,TRBV19,TGTGCCAGTAGTATTAACGCCCTCAATGAGCAGTTCTTC,CASSINALNEQFF
-,-,TRBJ1-5,TRBV12-3/TRBV12-4,TGTGCCAGCAGTTCGACAGGACCCGCGGAGACCCAGCATTTT,CASSSTGPAETQHF
-,few,TRBJ2-1,TRBV24-1,TGTGCCACCAGTGATACGGCTCTTGGCAATGAGCAGTTCTTC,CATSDTALGNEQFF
-,-,TRBJ1-5,TRBV29-1,TGCAGCGCCAGCAGGAGGGACGATCATAGCAATCAGCCCCAGCATTTT,CSASRRDDHSNQPQHF
TRBD1,few,TRBJ2-7,TRBV28,TGTGCCAGCAGTCTCGGACAGGAGATCTACGAGCAGTACTTC,CASSLGQEIYEQYF
-,-,TRBJ2-4,TRBV29-1,TGCAGCGTTTCCCGGGACGCCGACTGGGACATTCAGTACTTC,CSVSRDADWDIQYF
TRBD1,many,TRBJ1-2,TRBV24-1,TGTGCCACCAGTGATGGGCGGACAGGGAAAGGAGGAGGCTACACCTTC,CATSDGRTGKGGGYTF
TRBD1,once,TRBJ1-1,TRBV20-1,TGCAGTGCTCTTGCGGACAGGGCGAGTACTGAAGCTTTCTTT,CSALADRASTEAFF
-,many,TRBJ1-5,TRBV12-3/TRBV12-4,TGTGCCAGCAGTTTATCCCCCCCGTATGATCAGCCCCAGCATTTT,CASSLSPPYDQPQHF
TRBD1,few,TRBJ2-1,TRBV2,TGTGCCAGTACAGGGGGCAATGAGCAGTTCTTC,CASTGGNEQFF
TRBD2,-,TRBJ2-1,TRBV2,TGTGCCAGCAGTGAAGCTAGCGGGAAATACTACAATGAGCAGTTCTTC,CASSEASGKYYNEQFF
-,few,TRBJ2-3,TRBV29-1,TGCAGCGTTGAACAGCAGTATTTT,CSVEQQYF